This entry lists 14 T cell receptor beta chains sequenced from one sample in a study of blood T cell repertoires in COVID-19. TCRdb's copy holds only in-frame clones and misses some; the assay was immunoSEQ multiplex PCR. The sample shows tens of thousands of clones, around 80% of them seen only once. The sample taken for sequencing was peripheral blood. The source of these receptors is a man over 45 with acute or convalescent COVID-19.

V is TRBV5-1 and J is TRBJ2-1, with 9 positions matching TRBD1. This CDR3 has 14 residues. V dropped 3 bases and J dropped 6; count of bases not matched to a gene: 4. CDR1 and CDR2 from the germline V gene are SGHRS and YFSETQ. The DNA of the CDR3 is TGCGCCAGCAGCTACAGACAGGGGGGCAATGAGCAGTTCTTC. Translating it yields CASSYRQGGNEQFF.

The chain has TRBV9 and TRBJ2-7; TRBD1 is a possible D gene (5 bases). Germline V gene lookup returns CDR1 SGDLS and CDR2 YYNGEE. The CDR3 is 14 amino acids. V dropped 6 bases and J dropped 3 bases, with 16 bases sitting between them. CDR3 protein: CASNPTPDSYEQYF. DNA for the CDR3: TGTGCCAGCAACCCCACCCCAGACAGCTACGAGCAGTACTTC.

CDR3 loop: CASSIRGGSYSNQPQHF. The DNA of the CDR3 is TGTGCCAGTAGTATAAGAGGCGGAAGTTATAGCAATCAGCCCCAGCATTTT. V and J are TRBV19 and TRBJ1-5; no definite D call. CDR3 length equals 17 residues. V dropped 2 bases and J dropped 0 bases, with 14 bases sitting between them. Per germline, CDR1 LNHDA and CDR2 SQIVND (reference sequence).

The J gene is TRBJ1-2, the V gene TRBV13; D not resolved. Trimming removed 5 bases from V and 0 bases from J, with 10 bases in between. CDR1 is PRHDT, CDR2 FYEKMQ, per germline (reference sequence). The CDR3 consists of 14 residues. CDR3 loop: CASSAARTNYGYTF. Here the CDR3 DNA reads TGTGCCAGCAGCGCAGCGCGTACTAACTATGGCTACACCTTC. Drawing the rest from reference TRBV13 and TRBJ1-2, the complete variable domain is AAGVIQSPRHLIKEKRETATLKCYPIPRHDTVYWYQQGPGQDPQFLISFYEKMQSDKGSIPDRFSAQQFSDYHSELNMSSLELGDSALYFCASSAARTNYGYTFGSGTRLTVV.

The chain employs TRBV20-1 and TRBJ2-1; 7 bases agree with TRBD2. This CDR3 spans 11 amino acids. CDR1 and CDR2 (germline): DFQATT, SNEGSKA (reference sequence). Unmatched junction bases numbered 6, after V lost 5 bases and J lost 11 bases. The DNA for the CDR3 is TGCAGTGCTCGGCTAGCGGAGAAGCAGTTCTTC. Its protein is CSARLAEKQFF.

This clone was recorded a few times. V usage is TRBV19 and J usage is TRBJ2-7, with D unresolved. This CDR3 region has 14 residues. V lost 0 bases and J 0 bases, leaving 6 bases between the germline ends. Germline values: CDR1 LNHDA, CDR2 SQIVND (reference sequence). The CDR3, as DNA: TGTGCCAGTAGTATAGAGTTCAGCTCCTACGAGCAGTACTTC. Amino acids: CASSIEFSSYEQYF. The full variable domain, completed using reference TRBV19 and TRBJ2-7, is DGGITQSPKYLFRKEGQNVTLSCEQNLNHDAMYWYRQDPGQGLRLIYYSQIVNDFQKGDIAEGYSVSREKKESFPLTVTSAQKNPTAFYLCASSIEFSSYEQYFGPGTRLTVT.

This clone was found once. This chain uses TRBV5-6 with TRBJ2-5, with 8 bases identical to TRBD1. Germline V gene data show CDR1 as SGHDT and CDR2 as YYEEEE. The V and J ends lost 7 bases and 9 bases, in that order; junction bases with no gene match: 20. CDR3 length equals 16 residues. The CDR3 is CASASLNQGAFGPQYF. CDR3 DNA: TGTGCCAGCGCAAGCCTGAACCAGGGGGCGTTCGGGCCCCAGTACTTC.

The chain joins TRBV30 to TRBJ1-6; D unresolved. There are 14 residues in the CDR3. Trimming took 4 bases from V and 7 from J, leaving 14 bases between them. Looked up from germline, CDR1 is GTSNPN and CDR2 is SVGIG (reference sequence). CDR3 in amino acids: CAWKRDVKNSPLHF. For the CDR3, the DNA is TGTGCCTGGAAGAGGGATGTAAAGAATTCACCCCTCCACTTT.

The chain recombines TRBV24-1 with TRBJ2-5; TRBD1 aligns across 9 bases. The CDR3 spans 13 residues. The germline gives CDR1 KGHDR, CDR2 SFDVKD. The V segment lost 7 bases and the J segment 5 bases; nucleotides outside the gene matches: 4. The CDR3 DNA reads TGTGCCACCAGCGGGACAGGGTCCGAGACCCAGTACTTC. Translation: CATSGTGSETQYF.

The chain links TRBV4-3 to TRBJ1-6; D is unclear. V dropped 5 bases and J dropped 9 bases, with 11 bases sitting between them. CDR1 and CDR2 (germline): LGHNA, YSLEER. CDR3 length: 13 residues. CDR3 sequence (DNA): TGCGCCAGCAGCTCGGTGGAGGGTTCACCCCTCCACTTT. This codes for CASSSVEGSPLHF.

This clone was recorded a few times. This chain connects TRBV19 to TRBJ2-5, with a possible D match to TRBD2 (6 bases). Per the germline V gene, CDR1 is LNHDA and CDR2 is SQIVND (reference sequence). V lost 5 bases, J lost 7 bases, and 14 bases lay in between. This CDR3 is built from 13 residues. CDR3 DNA: TGTGCCAGTAGTCAAACTAGCACAGGGACCCAGTACTTC. It yields the protein CASSQTSTGTQYF. Full variable domain (missing parts from reference TRBV19 and TRBJ2-5): DGGITQSPKYLFRKEGQNVTLSCEQNLNHDAMYWYRQDPGQGLRLIYYSQIVNDFQKGDIAEGYSVSREKKESFPLTVTSAQKNPTAFYLCASSQTSTGTQYFGPGTRLLVL.

This chain joins TRBV3-1 (or the pseudogene TRBV3-2) and TRBJ2-3; TRBD1 is a possible D gene (6 bases). V was pared by 3 bases and J by 6 bases, with 16 bases between. CDR1 LGHDT and CDR2 YNNKEL come from the germline V gene (reference sequence). The CDR3 has 15 residues. For the CDR3, the DNA is TGTGCCAGCAGCCAGACAGGAAGAGCAAGGGATACGCAGTATTTT. It yields the protein CASSQTGRARDTQYF.

There are a few counts of this clone. The chain links TRBV7-9 to TRBJ1-1; 10 bases map to TRBD1. The CDR3 loop spans 17 amino acids. With V trimmed by 5 bases and J by 0 bases, 9 bases remained unmatched. Germline CDR1 reads SEHNR; CDR2 reads FQNEAQ (reference sequence). The CDR3 coding sequence is TGTGCCAGCAGCCCCGACAGGGGGCTCGTGGTGAACACTGAAGCTTTCTTT. It encodes CASSPDRGLVVNTEAFF. Combining the CDR3 with reference TRBV7-9 and TRBJ1-1 gives the whole variable domain DTGVSQNPRHKITKRGQNVTFRCDPISEHNRLYWYRQTLGQGPEFLTYFQNEAQLEKSRLLSDRFSAERPKGSFSTLEIQRTEQGDSAMYLCASSPDRGLVVNTEAFFGQGTRLTVV.

In its sample, this clone was seen once. V and J are TRBV3-1 (or the pseudogene TRBV3-2) and TRBJ1-3, with TRBD1 as a possible D gene (5 bases). Germline V gives CDR1 LGHDT, CDR2 YNNKEL (reference sequence). The length of the CDR3 is 16 residues. V lost 0 bases to trimming and J lost 6 bases, with 15 bases between them. The CDR3 DNA reads TGTGCCAGCAGCCAAGATCCAGGGCATCAGGAAAACACCATATATTTT. Amino acid sequence: CASSQDPGHQENTIYF.